This paragraph covers one T cell receptor beta chain sequence. Its matching antigen is unknown. The survey-level immunoSEQ assay was used. Generated by immunoSEQ multiplex PCR, the TCRdb table keeps only in-frame clones and is missing some. Among fewer than 40,000 clones listed, around 78% were seen once. The sample is drawn from a study of pediatric ulcerative colitis. Before the diagnostic colonoscopy, ulcerative colitis patients were free of immunosuppressive medication. Study conclusions and caveats: Two patients had blood samples with substantially reduced template counts.

V gave up 5 bases and J gave up 4 bases, with 13 bases separating them. Germline CDR1 reads SGHTA; CDR2 reads FQGNSA. CDR3 length: 14 amino acids. The rearrangement uses TRBV7-2 and TRBJ2-3, with D possibly TRBD2 on 5 matching bases. The clonotype originates from a girl aged 5-17 years with moderate ulcerative colitis. The material sequenced was blood. The CDR3 is CASSPGDGADTQYF. The CDR3 DNA sequence: TGTGCCAGCAGCCCCGGGGATGGGGCAGATACGCAGTATTTT.